This TCR beta chain was sequenced during a study of shared clonotypes between healthy human individuals. Findings and limits, study-wide: Non-shared clonotypes showed lower generation probabilities than clonotypes common to all four donors. The low donor count limited represented genetic and exposure-history diversity.

The authors ran the assay at deep level. Sequencing was performed with immunoSEQ multiplex PCR; in TCRdb, only in-frame clones are kept and a portion is missing. Counted here are some 1,900,000 clones, 85% to 95% occurring once; the ten biggest clones make up approximately 1.2%. CD45RO-negative, CCR7-selected cells formed the naive CD8 fraction, which excluded terminally differentiated effector memory CD45RA+ cells. Only Caucasian adults living in Nashville, Tennessee served as donors. V lost 5 bases, J lost 2 bases, and 5 bases stayed unmatched. Germline lookup yields CDR1 PRHDT and CDR2 FYEKMQ (reference sequence). This CDR3 comprises 16 residues. A note on this clone: Its antigen is undetermined.

This TCR derives from a man in his late teens or twenties in good health. The chain is built from TRBV13 and TRBJ2-5, with 13 bases matching TRBD2. The sample was naive CD8+ T cells sorted from blood. CDR3: CASSAGLAGNQETQYF. CDR3 bases: TGTGCCAGCAGCGCGGGACTAGCGGGGAATCAAGAGACCCAGTACTTC. Full variable domain (missing parts from reference TRBV13 and TRBJ2-5): AAGVIQSPRHLIKEKRETATLKCYPIPRHDTVYWYQQGPGQDPQFLISFYEKMQSDKGSIPDRFSAQQFSDYHSELNMSSLELGDSALYFCASSAGLAGNQETQYFGPGTRLLVL.